The 20 T cell receptor beta chains below come from one sample, sequenced in a study of CD8 T cells in Susac syndrome. Random-hexamer reverse transcription was applied to roughly 0.5 to 1 ug RNA. One entry per CDR3 protein results from TCRdb running MiXCR on the immunoSEQ multiplex PCR reads. This sample yields some 240,000 distinct CDR3 sequences, of which roughly 95% are seen a single time; roughly 0.1% belongs to the top ten. What was sequenced was CD4+ T cells from PBMCs. All receptors come from a human donor with Susac syndrome.

The V and J genes are TRBV18 and TRBJ2-6; tentative D call: TRBD2 (5 bases). The germline gives CDR1 KGHSH, CDR2 LQKENI. The V and J ends lost 5 bases and 0 bases respectively, with 17 bases between them. The CDR3 length is 18 residues. The chain's CDR3 is CASSTPNEGLSGANVLTF. In nucleotides, the CDR3 is TGTGCCAGCTCAACCCCCAACGAAGGACTCTCTGGGGCCAACGTCCTGACTTTC.

This chain uses TRBV12-3 or TRBV12-4 with TRBJ1-5; D not certain. V gave up 7 bases and J gave up 7 bases, with 14 bases separating them. There are 13 residues in the CDR3. The CDR3 DNA is TGTGCCAGCACCAGAGACGTACAGCAGCCCCAGCATTTT. Encoded protein: CASTRDVQQPQHF.

V gene TRBV12-3 or TRBV12-4 combines with J gene TRBJ1-2, with no clear D. CDR3 length: 14 amino acids. The ends were cut back, 1 base at V and 8 bases at J, with 14 bases in the middle. CDR3 region: CASSLEGRKGGYTF. The CDR3 bases are TGTGCCAGCAGTTTAGAAGGCCGAAAAGGGGGCTACACCTTC.

CDR3 in amino acids: CASSQIGQQETQYF. The CDR3 nucleotides are TGTGCCAGCAGCCAGATCGGACAGCAAGAGACCCAGTACTTC. The chain couples TRBV5-4 to TRBJ2-5, with D tentatively TRBD1 (6 bases). V was cut by 4 bases and J by 2 bases, with 12 bases left in between. CDR3 length: 14 residues. Germline CDR1 SGHNT, CDR2 YYREEE (reference sequence).

This rearrangement joins TRBV29-1 to TRBJ1-2, with D hard to call. Germline CDR1 is SQVTM and CDR2 is ANQGSEA. The CDR3 consists of 12 residues. Trimming pared 4 bases from V and 0 bases from J, leaving 6 bases between. CDR3 protein: CSVGKTNYGYTF. In nucleotides, the CDR3 is TGCAGCGTTGGCAAGACTAACTATGGCTACACCTTC.

V is TRBV6-1 and J is TRBJ1-5, with D unclear. In germline, CDR1 is MNHNS, CDR2 SASEGT. V shed 3 bases and J shed 6 bases, with 15 bases lying between them. CDR3 length: 15 amino acids. The CDR3 DNA reads TGTGCCAGCAGTGAGTCACGGGAGGGAACTCAGCCCCAGCATTTT. Amino acid sequence: CASSESREGTQPQHF.

The rearrangement joins TRBV14 to TRBJ2-7; 7 positions agree with TRBD2. This CDR3 comprises 15 residues. Looked up from germline, CDR1 is SGHDN and CDR2 is FVKESK. V dropped 0 bases and J dropped 9; count of bases not matched to a gene: 11. The CDR3 DNA reads TGTGCCAGCAGCCAAGATCCACGGGAGGCCCGGGGGCAGTACTTC. Protein product: CASSQDPREARGQYF.

This chain uses TRBV7-9 with TRBJ2-1, with D perhaps matching TRBD1 (7 bases). Trimming removed 5 bases at V and 10 bases at J, with 24 bases between. In germline, CDR1 is SEHNR, CDR2 FQNEAQ (reference sequence). The CDR3 spans 16 residues. The CDR3 loop reads CASSRPLGQGDWEQFF. The CDR3 DNA sequence: TGTGCCAGCAGCCGCCCCTTAGGGCAGGGGGACTGGGAGCAGTTCTTC.

The CDR3 here is CASSLKGGTEAFF. CDR3 DNA sequence: TGTGCCAGCAGTTTAAAGGGGGGCACTGAAGCTTTCTTT. The chain has TRBV12-3 or TRBV12-4 and TRBJ1-1; D perhaps matches TRBD1 (6 bases). V lost 2 bases, J lost 4 bases, and 8 bases lay in between. The CDR3 contains 13 residues.

V gene TRBV29-1 combines with J gene TRBJ2-3; 12 nucleotides match TRBD2. Germline loops: CDR1 SQVTM, CDR2 ANQGSEA. After removal of 8 bases from V and 1 base from J, the junction contained 13 bases not matched to a gene. The CDR3 runs 17 residues. The CDR3 sequence: CSPLWLAGGPGTDTQYF. CDR3 bases: TGCAGCCCCTTGTGGCTAGCGGGAGGGCCCGGCACAGATACGCAGTATTTT.

This chain joins TRBV12-3 or TRBV12-4 and TRBJ1-5; no clear D. CDR3 length: 13 residues. The V end lost 5 bases, the J end lost 2 bases, and 7 bases lay between the germline ends. This CDR3 is CASSSDGNQPQHF. DNA of the CDR3: TGTGCCAGCAGTAGTGACGGCAATCAGCCCCAGCATTTT.

The rearrangement uses TRBV21-1 and TRBJ2-6; the table calls TRBD1, which could not be checked here. TRBV21-1 constitutes a pseudogene. The CDR3 has 16 residues. The chain's CDR3 is CASTFRTGAGANVLTF. The CDR3 DNA reads as TGTGCCAGCACCTTTCGAACAGGGGCCGGGGCCAACGTCCTGACTTTC.

V usage is TRBV30 and J usage is TRBJ2-7; 10 bases are a match to TRBD1. V dropped 8 bases and J dropped 4; count of bases not matched to a gene: 5. Germline V gene lookup returns CDR1 GTSNPN and CDR2 SVGIG (reference sequence). CDR3 length equals 12 residues. This chain's CDR3 is CAMDRGSYEQYF. CDR3 bases: TGTGCCATGGACAGGGGGTCTTACGAGCAGTACTTC.

The chain links TRBV29-1 to TRBJ1-2; 7 nucleotides agree with TRBD1. Losses at the gene ends were 7 bases for V and 3 bases for J; bases not matched to a gene: 8. This CDR3 has 13 amino acids. CDR1 is SQVTM and CDR2 is ANQGSEA in the germline V gene. DNA for the CDR3: TGCAGCGCCGTAGACAGGGAGCACTATGGCTACACCTTC. It encodes CSAVDREHYGYTF.

V gene TRBV7-6 combines with J gene TRBJ2-7; D is unresolved. The germline gives CDR1 SGHVS, CDR2 FNYEAQ. The CDR3 covers 14 residues. Trimming took off 1 base at V and 2 bases at J, with 9 bases between the two ends. CDR3 bases: TGTGCCAGCAGCTTAGAGGGTGCAGCCTACGAGCAGTACTTC. Translated: CASSLEGAAYEQYF.

V is TRBV2 and J is TRBJ1-4; a possible D gene is TRBD1 (5 bases). Per germline, CDR1 SNHLY and CDR2 FYNNEI. CDR3 length: 14 amino acids. V was clipped by 6 bases and J by 4 bases, with 12 bases between them. Written as DNA, the CDR3 is TGTGCCAGCAGGTCGGGACGGATTAATGAAAAACTGTTTTTT. Its protein product is CASRSGRINEKLFF.

V is TRBV3-1 and J is TRBJ2-7, with D unclear. The V and J ends lost 4 bases and 7 bases respectively, with 11 bases between them. There are 12 residues in the CDR3. Germline-derived CDR1 and CDR2 are LGHDT and YNNKEL (reference sequence). CDR3 sequence reads: CASSLLGKEQYF. The DNA of the CDR3 is TGTGCCAGCAGCCTCCTGGGGAAGGAGCAGTACTTC.

J is TRBJ2-2 and V is TRBV6-5; tentatively, D is TRBD1 (6 bases). The CDR3 is made up of 16 amino acids. Germline CDR1 is MNHEY and CDR2 is SVGAGI. Trimming took off 0 bases at V and 4 bases at J, with 12 bases between the two ends. The CDR3: CASSYSVGAVTGELFF. DNA for the CDR3: TGTGCCAGCAGTTACTCGGTGGGGGCGGTCACCGGGGAGCTGTTTTTT.

The rearrangement uses TRBV28 and TRBJ1-5; D might be TRBD1 (5 bases). Germline V gene sequence: CDR1 MDHEN, CDR2 SYDVKM. The CDR3 runs 16 residues. CDR3: CAAGLRVVGINQPQHF. The CDR3 DNA sequence: TGTGCGGCGGGACTCCGGGTAGTGGGGATCAATCAGCCCCAGCATTTT. Full variable domain (remainder filled in from reference TRBV28 and TRBJ1-5): DVKVTQSSRYLVKRTGEKVFLECVQDMDHENMFWYRQDPGLGLRLIYFSYDVKMKEKGDIPEGYSVSREKKERFSLILESASTNQTSMYLCAAGLRVVGINQPQHFGDGTRLSIL.

The rearrangement uses TRBV30 and TRBJ2-2; 14 bases match TRBD2. CDR3 size: 19 residues. The germline gives CDR1 GTSNPN, CDR2 SVGIG (reference sequence). V lost 2 bases to trimming and J lost 1 base; unmatched junction nucleotides: 9. In DNA, the CDR3 is TGTGCCTGGAGTCAAGGGACTAGCGGGAGTTTATGGAACACCGGGGAGCTGTTTTTT. Protein sequence: CAWSQGTSGSLWNTGELFF.